The sequence of this TCR beta chain was determined in a study of OX40 agonist ivuxolimab in advanced cancers. The table came from immunoSEQ multiplex PCR; TCRdb's copy has only in-frame clones and leaves some out. This table has about 60,000 clones, 93% appearing once. Germline loops: CDR1 KGHSH, CDR2 LQKENI. The CDR3 has 15 amino acids. V was cut by 0 bases and J by 10 bases, with 16 bases left in between. This chain connects TRBV18 to TRBJ1-5, with a tentative D call TRBD1 (5 bases). The clonotype originates from an adult with an advanced solid tumor such as melanoma, head and neck, liver or kidney cancer. The sample consisted of CD4+ or CD8+ T cells sorted from blood, taken in a trial of the OX40 agonist ivuxolimab. CDR3: CASSPPSGTSGPQHF. CDR3 in DNA: TGTGCCAGCTCACCACCCTCCGGGACCTCAGGCCCCCAGCATTTT.